This T cell receptor beta chain appears in the sequencing data of a study of cytotoxic CD8 clonotypes in ibrutinib-treated CLL listed by TCRdb under 2021. General notes on the study: The cohort included about 15 treatment-naive and some 10 relapsed/refractory patients; 17 were IGHV unmutated. Responses were partial in around 25 patients and complete in 2; after median approximately 66 months follow-up, about 15 stayed in remission and 12 progressed. Response samples were obtained after a median of around eleven months of treatment, with a range of roughly 6 to 36 months. Samples averaged about 260,000 productive templates and 90,000 to 100,000 productive rearrangements. Longitudinal samples were available for about 30% of the roughly 90 trial participants. Cryopreserved peripheral blood mononuclear cells were obtained before treatment, at response, and at either sustained remission or disease progression. Every remission and progressive disease sample was obtained while ibrutinib was still being received by the patients.

On a MiSeq, deep resolution sequencing aimed for a depth between 1 in 1 million and 1 in 200,000 T cells, with each clonotype covered approximately 9.2x on average. The immunoSEQ hsTCRB Kit was used to generate the TCR beta libraries. The original methods were these. ImmunoSEQ Data Assistant and ImmunoSEQ Analyzer were used for data analysis, and V, D and J genes were assigned according to IMGT definitions. Clonality, which ranges from 0 to 1, was calculated as one minus the normalized Shannon entropy of productive rearrangement frequencies. Only overrepresented clonotypes making up at least 0.05% of the repertoire of each patient were included in the public clonotype analysis. Roughly 12 age-matched healthy donor repertoires from immuneACCESS were used as controls for clonality. TCRdb provides this immuneACCESS table in a form limited to in-frame rearrangements. Some clones are lacking; in checked studies, under half of them reflect an unresolved V gene, and why the rest are absent is not known. The V and J calls and clone size were taken over from that table, and D and trimming were inferred from the DNA. The sample table records about 17,000 clones; around two thirds of these occur just once. The ten largest clones take up under 30% of the sample.

This specimen's time point label, per the study, means: approximately eleven months on ibrutinib. For TCR beta library preparation, about 2 micrograms of genomic DNA were isolated from cryopreserved PBMCs. High-throughput TCR beta sequencing was performed on longitudinal blood samples from CLL patients receiving ibrutinib monotherapy. The patients took part in an open-label, single-center phase 2 trial of ibrutinib monotherapy. The germline V gene gives CDR1 as SGHRS and CDR2 as YFSETQ. V was cut back by 4 bases and J by 6 bases, leaving a gap of 15 bases between them. The CDR3 sequence holds 14 residues, the cysteine and phenylalanine included. This entry keeps only the CDR3 DNA: 42 bases, framed from base 1. Points on this clone: Its antigen is not yet known. No base qualities exist here, and no much larger clone lies one base off it.

Overall study outcomes, separate from this receptor: At baseline, clonality was higher than in age-matched healthy donors and showed a strong correlation with circulating CD8+ T-cell counts. Lymph node repertoires were not examined, and the timing of sampling was not matched between patients in sustained remission and those whose disease progressed. At ibrutinib response clonality went up, during sustained remission it held steady, and at progression it dropped back toward baseline. Public clonotypes were rare and either shrank or stayed stable during treatment, and the rise in clonality at ibrutinib response reflected expansion of private clonotypes.

The TCR was taken from a human donor with chronic lymphocytic leukemia. This sequence uses TRBV5-1 and TRBJ2-3; the D gene is perhaps TRBD2, on 6 matching bases. Sequencing used PBMCs, obtained after 12 months of ibrutinib treatment. In nucleotides, the sequence is TGCGCCAGCAGCCTGGGGCTAGCGCCGGATACGCAGTATTTT. Its protein reads: CASSLGLAPDTQYF.